The entry below gives a single T cell receptor beta chain sequence along with its context. What it binds is unknown. Trimming at V came to 5 bases and at J to 2 bases, leaving 5 bases not matched to a gene. The germline gives CDR1 MDHEN, CDR2 SYDVKM. The CDR3 runs to 14 residues. Amplification used 60 Vbeta primers and 13 Jbeta primers. Using immunoSEQ multiplex PCR, the repertoire was profiled, and TCRdb retains in-frame clones only, with some absent. The sample holds about 180,000 clones, approximately 73% seen once. The data derive from a study of cytomegalovirus exposure and HLA in healthy donors. Study observations and caveats: The authors excluded some V segments, including TRBV6-2 and TRBV6-3, as indistinguishable. Later analysis identified 15,000 to 20,000 TCR beta sequences associated with HLA alleles, using a false discovery rate threshold of 0.05.

This receptor was taken from a woman in her thirties in good health and CMV-seropositive. Sample: PBMCs. This chain uses TRBV28 with TRBJ2-7, with TRBD2 matching over 8 bases. The CDR3 loop is CASSPHGGAYEQYF. In DNA form, the CDR3 reads TGTGCCAGCAGTCCTCACGGGGGGGCCTACGAGCAGTACTTC.